This passage covers 5 T cell receptor beta chains from one sample sequenced in a study of blood T cell repertoires in COVID-19. Assay: immunoSEQ multiplex PCR; the TCRdb copy retains only in-frame clones and omits some. The sample comprises some 330,000 clones, 65% to 90% of which are singletons, and around 4% rests with the top ten. Sequences were obtained from PBMCs or T cells enriched from blood (not recorded which). The source is a man aged 30 to 39 who had recovered from COVID-19.

The chain is built from TRBV4-1 and TRBJ1-2; D is ambiguous. CDR3 length: 16 amino acids. V dropped 1 base and J dropped 1 base, with 13 bases sitting between them. The germline V gene encodes CDR1 MGHRA and CDR2 YSYEKL. The CDR3 is CASSQGGGSLNYGYTF. The CDR3 DNA is TGCGCCAGCAGCCAAGGGGGAGGGTCCCTTAACTATGGCTACACCTTC.

The chain couples TRBV4-1 to TRBJ1-3; 11 bases fit TRBD1. V gave up 4 bases and J gave up 3 bases; unmatched junction bases: 5. Germline CDR1 and CDR2: MGHRA and YSYEKL. The CDR3 consists of 16 residues. The CDR3 loop reads CASSPGQGANGNTIYF. The CDR3 nucleotides read TGCGCCAGCAGCCCCGGACAGGGGGCTAATGGAAACACCATATATTTT.

The chain uses TRBV7-9 and TRBJ2-7, with TRBD2 matching over 7 bases. The CDR3 has 14 residues. The germline CDR1 and CDR2 sequences are SEHNR and FQNEAQ (reference sequence). V lost 4 bases and J lost 3; bases outside the gene matches: 6. This chain's CDR3 is CASSYGGGSYEQYF. DNA for the CDR3: TGTGCCAGCAGCTACGGTGGCGGGAGCTACGAGCAGTACTTC.

This chain uses TRBV4-1 with TRBJ2-5; 9 bases align to TRBD2. V shed 1 base and J 3 bases; nucleotides not matched to a gene: 0. The CDR3 consists of 14 residues. Germline V gene sequence: CDR1 MGHRA, CDR2 YSYEKL. CDR3 bases: TGCGCCAGCAGCCAAGGACTAGCGGAAGAGACCCAGTACTTC. Encoded protein: CASSQGLAEETQYF.

The rearrangement links TRBV3-1 (or the pseudogene TRBV3-2) to TRBJ1-6, with 11 nucleotides matching TRBD1. Germline assignment: CDR1 LGHDT and CDR2 YNNKEL (reference sequence). Unmatched junction bases numbered 6, after V lost 1 base and J lost 10 bases. The CDR3 covers 16 residues. CDR3 bases: TGTGCCAGCAGCCAAGCCTCGGGACAGGGGGGATCACCCCTCCACTTT. As protein: CASSQASGQGGSPLHF.